This T cell receptor beta chain was recorded in a study of T cells in Graves' hyperthyroidism and ophthalmopathy. Using RNA transcripts as the source, TCR beta CDR3 regions were amplified. The HTBI set primed first-round TCR CDR3 RT-PCR. Each CDR3 protein is one row after TCRdb ran MiXCR on the multiplex PCR reads. The profile shows about 560,000 distinct CDR3 sequences, roughly 14% of them singletons. V lost 3 bases and J 4 bases, leaving 13 bases between the germline ends. This CDR3 has 14 residues. Germline V gene data show CDR1 as DFQATT and CDR2 as SNEGSKA (reference sequence). Aged 18 to 65, the patients had hyperthyroidism that was newly diagnosed and had lasted under 2 months. Used for diagnoses were clinical symptoms, serum thyroxine and TRAb, thyroid ultrasound and orbital computed tomography. Findings of the study overall: Within blood appeared most thyroid clonotypes that had expanded above 0.001.

A note on this clonotype: What it recognizes is unknown.

The clonotype comes from a woman in her twenties or thirties with Graves' hyperthyroidism. The chain joins TRBV20-1 to TRBJ1-5; D is perhaps TRBD1 (6 bases). Sequencing was done on a sample of blood. CDR3 region: CSASPGVWNQPQHF. In DNA, the CDR3 is TGCAGTGCTAGTCCAGGGGTATGGAATCAGCCCCAGCATTTT.